Listed here are 8 T cell receptor beta chains from one sample, sequenced in a study of T cells after yellow fever vaccination. One entry per CDR3 protein results from TCRdb running MiXCR on the 5' RACE reads. This repertoire shows 150,000 to 200,000 distinct CDR3 sequences, approximately 10% found once; its top ten account for 35% to 40%. Sequencing used CD8+ T cells sorted from PBMCs, obtained 15 days after the yellow fever booster vaccination. These receptors were collected from a man between 18 and 35 years old who received the YFV17D yellow fever vaccine.

CDR3 sequence reads: CASSVLAGDGELFF. As DNA, the CDR3 is TGTGCCAGCAGTGTACTAGCGGGGGACGGGGAGCTGTTTTTT. The rearrangement joins TRBV12-3 or TRBV12-4 to TRBJ2-2, with 11 nucleotides matching TRBD2. The CDR3 extends over 14 amino acids. V lost 5 bases and J lost 7; bases outside the gene matches: 3.

V and J are TRBV5-1 and TRBJ1-1, with a possible D match to TRBD1 (5 bases). This CDR3 has 13 residues. From germline, CDR1 is SGHRS and CDR2 YFSETQ. Trimming cost V 4 bases and J 8 bases, with 15 bases left between them. In DNA form, the CDR3 reads TGCGCCAGCAGCACCGAGACGGGGACCGAAGCTTTCTTT. It codes for CASSTETGTEAFF.

The V and J genes are TRBV4-2 and TRBJ2-2, with D unclear. Germline V lookup: CDR1 LGHNA, CDR2 YNFKEQ. This CDR3 is built from 14 residues. Trimming pared 1 base from V and 5 bases from J, leaving 8 bases between. The CDR3 reads CASSQVKDTGELFF. CDR3 bases: TGTGCCAGCAGCCAAGTAAAGGATACCGGGGAGCTGTTTTTT.

This clonotype showed up just a few times. The V gene is TRBV7-8, the J gene TRBJ1-2; tentative D call: TRBD1 (6 bases). V gave up 5 bases and J gave up 6 bases, with 25 bases separating them. The CDR3 sequence is 17 residues long. The germline CDR1 and CDR2 sequences are SGHVS and FQNEAQ. CDR3 in amino acids: CASSEQGPLDVRHGYTF. The CDR3, as DNA: TGTGCCAGCAGCGAGCAGGGGCCCCTAGACGTTAGGCATGGCTACACCTTC.

The CDR3 coding sequence is TGTGCCAGCAGCTTAACCGGGACAGGGGACCTCACAGATACGCAGTATTTT. Its translation: CASSLTGTGDLTDTQYF. The chain is built from TRBV5-5 and TRBJ2-3, with 10 bases matching TRBD1. The J segment lost 2 bases and the V segment lost 2 bases, leaving 8 bases of the junction unmatched. The CDR3 contains 17 residues. Germline CDR1 reads SGHKS; CDR2 reads YYEKEE (reference sequence).

This clonotype has just a few counts. The rearrangement uses TRBV6-5 and TRBJ1-5, with D perhaps TRBD1 (5 bases). This CDR3 comprises 12 residues. V lost 5 bases and J 10 bases, leaving 12 bases between the germline ends. Germline V gene data show CDR1 as MNHEY and CDR2 as SVGAGI. CDR3 coding DNA: TGTGCCAGCAGTGTCGGGGGGGGACCCCAGCATTTT. It specifies CASSVGGGPQHF.

The chain has TRBV9 and TRBJ2-5; TRBD2 matches 8 bases. The CDR3 length is 17 residues. CDR1 is SGDLS and CDR2 is YYNGEE in the germline V gene. The V gene end was trimmed by 3 bases and the J gene end by 5 bases; junction bases not matched to a gene: 15. The CDR3 is CASSERIPAGVRETQYF. Here the CDR3 DNA reads TGTGCCAGCAGCGAGAGAATACCAGCGGGGGTGAGGGAGACCCAGTACTTC.

As regards this clonotype: The junction and the germline gene differ at one end; a read error may be behind it. V and J are TRBV6-2 or TRBV6-3 and TRBJ2-7; 8 bases map to TRBD1. The germline gives CDR1 MNHEY, CDR2 SVGEGT. CDR3 length: 14 residues. The CDR3 DNA follows: TGTGCCAGCAGTAACTCCGGGACAGGCTACGAGCAGTACTTC. Translating gives CASSNSGTGYEQYF.